This paragraph reports one T cell receptor (beta chain). The antigen is unknown. The sample originates from a study of cytomegalovirus exposure and HLA in healthy donors. Study-level points and caveats: Later analysis reportedly placed an Asian-associated ancestry cluster below the approximately 730-donor mean in N-insertions.

V was cut by 11 bases and J by 2 bases, with 15 bases left in between. The CDR3 runs to 13 residues. Looked up from germline, CDR1 is ENHRY and CDR2 is SYGVKD. PCR involved 60 Vbeta and 13 Jbeta primers. Sequencing used immunoSEQ multiplex PCR; TCRdb keeps in-frame clones, though not all of them. The sample records approximately 120,000 clones, about 80% being singletons. Sequencing was carried out using PBMCs. This chain links TRBV10-3 with TRBJ1-2; a possible D gene is TRBD1 (5 bases). This clonotype originated in a woman in her fifties or sixties in good health and CMV-seropositive. The CDR3 DNA sequence: TGTGCCTCCACGAGGAAGGGGAACTATGGCTACACCTTC. Protein sequence: CASTRKGNYGYTF.